Below are 7 T cell receptor beta chains sequenced from a single sample in a study of shared clonotypes between healthy human individuals. Assay: immunoSEQ multiplex PCR; the TCRdb copy retains only in-frame clones and omits some. The data show about 380,000 clones, with 90% to 97% seen just once and 0.32% held by the top ten. The sample consisted of memory CD8+ T cells sorted from blood. Subset in this sample: CD45RO+ cells pooled with CCR7-negative TemRA cells. The receptor set was obtained from a man aged 25-45 years in good health.

The V gene is TRBV6-6, the J gene TRBJ1-3; the D gene is possibly TRBD1 (5 bases). The CDR3 contains 13 residues. Between the trimmed V and J ends, which lost 2 bases and 4 bases, there was a span of 6 bases. Germline V CDR1 and CDR2: MNHNY, SVGAGI (reference sequence). For the CDR3, the DNA is TGTGCCAGCAGTTACGCAGGGGGAAACACCATATATTTT. Its translation is CASSYAGGNTIYF.

This clone has only one observation. The V gene is TRBV28, the J gene TRBJ2-5; D is uncertain. V gave up 5 bases and J gave up 5 bases, with 15 bases separating them. Germline V gene lookup returns CDR1 MDHEN and CDR2 SYDVKM. The CDR3 is 14 amino acids. CDR3 coding DNA: TGTGCCAGCAGTCTGGGTAGTACGAAGGAGACCCAGTACTTC. This encodes CASSLGSTKETQYF.

This chain connects TRBV5-5 to TRBJ2-3; TRBD1 might be the D (6 bases). The V gene's germline CDR1 is SGHKS and CDR2 YYEKEE (reference sequence). Trimming took off 2 bases at V and 2 bases at J, with 12 bases between the two ends. The CDR3 consists of 15 residues. The CDR3 nucleotides read TGTGCCAGCAGCTTCTCTGGACAGCTCACAGATACGCAGTATTTT. Its translation: CASSFSGQLTDTQYF.

The V call is TRBV20-1, the J call TRBJ1-5; no definite D call. There are 10 residues in the CDR3. Trimming shortened V by 4 bases and J by 7 bases, and 5 bases separated the two germline ends. The germline V gene has CDR1 DFQATT and CDR2 SNEGSKA (reference sequence). CDR3 amino acids: CSANEQPQHF. CDR3 bases: TGCAGTGCTAACGAGCAGCCCCAGCATTTT.

The chain links TRBV2 to TRBJ2-7; 8 bases match TRBD1. The V segment lost 9 bases and the J segment 5 bases; nucleotides outside the gene matches: 15. The CDR3 is made up of 15 amino acids. CDR1 and CDR2 (germline): SNHLY, FYNNEI. In DNA form, the CDR3 reads TGTGCCAGTTCCTTCACCGGGACAGGCCCCAACGAGCAGTACTTC. Translating gives CASSFTGTGPNEQYF.

The chain combines TRBV7-2 with TRBJ2-1; D is perhaps TRBD2 (6 bases). CDR1 is SGHTA, CDR2 FQGNSA, per germline. The CDR3 extends over 14 amino acids. Trimming stripped 2 bases from V and 5 bases from J, with 10 bases between. This CDR3 reads CASSLLAQNNEQFF. CDR3 coding DNA: TGTGCCAGCAGCTTACTAGCGCAGAACAATGAGCAGTTCTTC.

This clone was picked up one time. This chain links TRBV4-1 with TRBJ2-2, with D unclear. With 1 base removed from V and 2 bases from J, the gap between germline ends came to 5 bases. Germline-derived CDR1 and CDR2 are MGHRA and YSYEKL. CDR3 length: 14 amino acids. In DNA form, the CDR3 reads TGCGCCAGCAGCCAAGTCTCTAACACCGGGGAGCTGTTTTTT. This sequence encodes CASSQVSNTGELFF.